The 27 T cell receptor beta chains in this list originate from one sample, sequenced in a study of blood T cell repertoires in COVID-19. Generated by immunoSEQ multiplex PCR, the TCRdb table keeps only in-frame clones and is missing some. This table has roughly 100,000 clones, over 65% appearing once. Source material: peripheral blood. The receptors come from a human donor in a cohort sampled during active COVID-19.

The rearrangement links TRBV5-1 to TRBJ2-5; 13 bases are shared with TRBD2. Unmatched junction bases numbered 9, after V lost 4 bases and J lost 0 bases. The CDR3 runs to 18 residues. Germline loops: CDR1 SGHRS, CDR2 YFSETQ. CDR3 region: CASSRDGLAGANQETQYF. CDR3 coding DNA: TGCGCCAGCAGCCGAGACGGACTAGCGGGGGCCAACCAAGAGACCCAGTACTTC.

The chain recombines TRBV7-9 with TRBJ2-2, with D tentatively TRBD2 (6 bases). CDR1 and CDR2 (germline): SEHNR, FQNEAQ (reference sequence). V lost 5 bases and J 3 bases, leaving 16 bases between the germline ends. The CDR3 loop spans 16 amino acids. The CDR3 region is CASSPRGTGHTGELFF. In nucleotides, the CDR3 is TGTGCCAGCAGCCCACGGGGGACGGGACACACCGGGGAGCTGTTTTTT.

The chain carries TRBV6-5 and TRBJ2-2, with 8 nucleotides matching TRBD1. The CDR3 is 13 residues long. V lost 6 bases to trimming and J lost 6 bases; unmatched junction nucleotides: 3. The germline CDR1 and CDR2 sequences are MNHEY and SVGAGI. CDR3 loop: CASRLTGAGELFF. The DNA for the CDR3 is TGTGCCAGCAGACTGACAGGGGCCGGGGAGCTGTTTTTT.

In its sample, this clone was seen a few times. This rearrangement joins TRBV2 to TRBJ1-5, with a weak D call TRBD1 (6 bases). The CDR3 contains 12 residues. V gave up 5 bases and J gave up 4 bases, with 6 bases separating them. Germline V gene data show CDR1 as SNHLY and CDR2 as FYNNEI. In DNA, the CDR3 is TGTGCCAGCAGTAGGGGGAATCAGCCCCAGCATTTT. This codes for CASSRGNQPQHF.

The rearrangement links TRBV29-1 to TRBJ2-1; no reliable D call. The CDR3 covers 14 residues. Germline CDR1 SQVTM, CDR2 ANQGSEA. Trimming took 4 bases from V and 0 from J, leaving 10 bases between them. The CDR3 sequence is CSVANRSSYNEQFF. CDR3 DNA sequence: TGCAGCGTTGCTAACCGGAGCTCCTACAATGAGCAGTTCTTC.

This chain joins TRBV3-1 (or the pseudogene TRBV3-2) and TRBJ2-6; TRBD1 agrees at 8 bases. CDR1 and CDR2 from the germline V gene are LGHDT and YNNKEL (reference sequence). This CDR3 has 19 amino acids. With V trimmed by 3 bases and J by 0 bases, 10 bases remained unmatched. CDR3 sequence reads: CASSHRRDRRSSGANVLTF. CDR3 coding DNA: TGTGCCAGCAGCCACCGGAGGGACAGGCGGAGCTCTGGGGCCAACGTCCTGACTTTC.

The V call is TRBV7-7, the J call TRBJ2-7; 7 positions agree with TRBD1. Germline-derived CDR1 and CDR2 are SSHAT and FNYEAQ (reference sequence). Trimming removed 5 bases from V and 4 bases from J; junction bases left unmatched: 11. The CDR3 length is 15 residues. The CDR3 nucleotides read TGTGCCAGCAGCCCATACATAGGGGGCATGTACGAGCAGTACTTC. Protein product: CASSPYIGGMYEQYF. The complete variable domain, with remaining parts taken from reference TRBV7-7 and TRBJ2-7, reads GAGVSQSPRYKVTKRGQDVTLRCDPISSHATLYWYQQALGQGPEFLTYFNYEAQPDKSGLPSDRFSAERPEGSISTLTIQRTEQRDSAMYRCASSPYIGGMYEQYFGPGTRLTVT.

This rearrangement joins TRBV10-3 to TRBJ1-2, with 7 bases that match TRBD1. The CDR3 totals 12 residues. V lost 2 bases to trimming and J lost 8 bases; unmatched junction nucleotides: 2. Germline assignment: CDR1 ENHRY and CDR2 SYGVKD. CDR3 protein: CAISEEGQGYTF. In DNA form, the CDR3 reads TGTGCCATCAGTGAGGAGGGACAGGGCTACACCTTC.

In its sample, this clone was seen once. V gene TRBV6-5 combines with J gene TRBJ1-1, with a possible D match to TRBD1 (5 bases). This CDR3 region has 15 residues. V was pared by 8 bases and J by 2 bases, with 18 bases between. Germline CDR1 MNHEY, CDR2 SVGAGI. CDR3 sequence: CASGGAGRSNTEAFF. The CDR3 region has the DNA TGTGCCAGCGGAGGGGCAGGGAGGAGTAACACTGAAGCTTTCTTT.

The V call is TRBV5-4, the J call TRBJ1-3, with TRBD1 matching over 7 bases. CDR1 and CDR2 from the germline V gene are SGHNT and YYREEE (reference sequence). V was clipped by 5 bases and J by 1 base; unmatched bases: 6. The CDR3 contains 15 residues. Here the CDR3 DNA reads TGTGCCAGCAGTTATAAGGACAGGTCTGGAAACACCATATATTTT. Residues: CASSYKDRSGNTIYF.

The V call is TRBV5-1, the J call TRBJ2-2, with 8 bases matching TRBD2. This CDR3 is 14 amino acids long. The germline V gene has CDR1 SGHRS and CDR2 YFSETQ. V shed 8 bases, J shed 4 bases, and the junction held 7 bases outside the gene matches. The CDR3 nucleotides read TGCGCCAGTGACCGGGGGGGCGTCACCGGGGAGCTGTTTTTT. This translates into CASDRGGVTGELFF. Based on the CDR3 plus reference TRBV5-1 and TRBJ2-2, the full variable domain is KAGVTQTPRYLIKTRGQQVTLSCSPISGHRSVSWYQQTPGQGLQFLFEYFSETQRNKGNFPGRFSGRQFSNSRSEMNVSTLELGDSALYLCASDRGGVTGELFFGEGSRLTVL.

The V gene is TRBV6-5, the J gene TRBJ2-7; tentative D call: TRBD1 (6 bases). Deletions cut 3 bases from V and 2 bases from J, with 11 bases between. The CDR3 covers 14 residues. The germline V gene encodes CDR1 MNHEY and CDR2 SVGAGI. In DNA form, the CDR3 reads TGTGCCAGCAGTTATACGCAGGGGACCTACGAGCAGTACTTC. Its translation: CASSYTQGTYEQYF.

CDR3 sequence (DNA): TGTGCCAGCGGGCCGACTGAAGCTTTCTTT. Amino acids: CASGPTEAFF. The gene calls are TRBV6-5 and TRBJ1-1, with unresolved D. The CDR3 spans 10 residues. V was pared by 8 bases and J by 5 bases, with 6 bases between. Germline assignment: CDR1 MNHEY and CDR2 SVGAGI.

V usage is TRBV11-3 and J usage is TRBJ2-2, with a possible D match to TRBD1 (5 bases). Germline CDR1 is SGHNT and CDR2 is YENEEA. This CDR3 is built from 13 residues. V dropped 5 bases and J dropped 5 bases, with 9 bases sitting between them. The DNA of the CDR3 is TGTGCCAGCAGCCAGGCAGGGACCGGGGAGCTGTTTTTT. As protein: CASSQAGTGELFF.

V and J are TRBV28 and TRBJ2-2, with 10 bases lining up with TRBD2. Trimming removed 2 bases from V and 7 bases from J; junction bases left unmatched: 7. Germline loops: CDR1 MDHEN, CDR2 SYDVKM. The CDR3 covers 16 residues. CDR3 coding DNA: TGTGCCAGCAGTTTAACACTAGCGGGGAGGCACGGGGAGCTGTTTTTT. It translates to CASSLTLAGRHGELFF. Looking up the rest from reference TRBV28 and TRBJ2-2 gives the full variable domain: DVKVTQSSRYLVKRTGEKVFLECVQDMDHENMFWYRQDPGLGLRLIYFSYDVKMKEKGDIPEGYSVSREKKERFSLILESASTNQTSMYLCASSLTLAGRHGELFFGEGSRLTVL.

This clone was seen a handful of times. V is TRBV11-2 and J is TRBJ1-2, with D tentatively TRBD1 (6 bases). V was shortened by 7 bases and J by 4 bases, with 16 bases between the two germline ends. The CDR3 runs 14 residues. Looked up from germline, CDR1 is SGHAT and CDR2 is FQNNGV. CDR3 coding DNA: TGTGCCAGCACCAAGGACAGAGAACTCTATGGCTACACCTTC. It is translated as CASTKDRELYGYTF.

The genes are TRBV24-1 and TRBJ2-1, with 7 nucleotides matching TRBD1. The J segment lost 4 bases and the V segment lost 9 bases, leaving 8 bases of the junction unmatched. There are 14 residues in the CDR3. Per germline, CDR1 KGHDR and CDR2 SFDVKD. Written as DNA, the CDR3 is TGTGCCACCTCGGACAGGACCCGGTACAATGAGCAGTTCTTC. The encoded protein is CATSDRTRYNEQFF.

V and J are TRBV10-1 and TRBJ1-2; maybe TRBD1 (6 bases). The germline CDR1 and CDR2 sequences are WNHNN and SYGVQD (reference sequence). V dropped 2 bases and J dropped 3 bases, with 16 bases sitting between them. The CDR3 spans 16 residues. CDR3 amino acids: CASSELAGEWDYGYTF. Here the CDR3 DNA reads TGCGCCAGCAGTGAGCTGGCAGGGGAGTGGGACTATGGCTACACCTTC.

This clone was seen more than once but under ten times. The chain joins TRBV30 to TRBJ2-1; TRBD2 is a possible D gene (5 bases). V was shortened by 1 base and J by 0 bases, with 10 bases between the two germline ends. This CDR3 is built from 15 residues. CDR1 is GTSNPN and CDR2 is SVGIG in the germline V gene (reference sequence). The DNA for the CDR3 is TGTGCCTGGAGTGCTAGCCCGGGCTCCTACAATGAGCAGTTCTTC. Amino acid sequence: CAWSASPGSYNEQFF.

The rearrangement uses TRBV11-3 and TRBJ1-5; no clear D. This CDR3 region has 13 residues. V lost 3 bases and J lost 0, with 3 bases in between. Germline V gives CDR1 SGHNT, CDR2 YENEEA. CDR3 in DNA: TGTGCCAGCAGCTTGAGTAGCAATCAGCCCCAGCATTTT. Protein product: CASSLSSNQPQHF.

This sequence joins TRBV2 and TRBJ2-6, with D possibly being TRBD1 (6 bases). CDR3 size: 17 residues. Per the germline V gene, CDR1 is SNHLY and CDR2 is FYNNEI. With 3 bases removed from V and 4 bases from J, the gap between germline ends came to 16 bases. CDR3 region: CASSDRTAVAGANVLTF. The CDR3 nucleotides are TGTGCCAGCAGTGACCGGACAGCAGTTGCGGGGGCCAACGTCCTGACTTTC.

The CDR3, as DNA: TGTGCCAGCAGTGACAAGGGGTTGGTAGGCTACACCTTC. This translates into CASSDKGLVGYTF. The chain uses TRBV2 and TRBJ1-2, with a weak D call TRBD1 (5 bases). The CDR3 runs to 13 residues. Germline lookup yields CDR1 SNHLY and CDR2 FYNNEI. V lost 3 bases, J lost 8 bases, and 13 bases lay in between.

V gene TRBV5-1 combines with J gene TRBJ2-3, with D possibly TRBD1 on 7 matching bases. This CDR3 region has 15 residues. CDR1 is SGHRS, CDR2 YFSETQ, per germline. V was cut by 3 bases and J by 6 bases, with 17 bases left in between. CDR3 in amino acids: CASSSQGGTRDTQYF. DNA of the CDR3: TGCGCCAGCAGCTCCCAGGGGGGCACACGGGATACGCAGTATTTT. The full variable domain, completed using reference TRBV5-1 and TRBJ2-3, is KAGVTQTPRYLIKTRGQQVTLSCSPISGHRSVSWYQQTPGQGLQFLFEYFSETQRNKGNFPGRFSGRQFSNSRSEMNVSTLELGDSALYLCASSSQGGTRDTQYFGPGTRLTVL.

The rearrangement links TRBV3-1 (or the pseudogene TRBV3-2) to TRBJ1-2; D is unresolved. V was shortened by 2 bases and J by 4 bases, with 8 bases between the two germline ends. CDR3 size: 13 residues. From germline, CDR1 is LGHDT and CDR2 YNNKEL (reference sequence). The CDR3 sequence: CASSQRDTYGYTF. Here the CDR3 DNA reads TGTGCCAGCAGCCAACGCGACACCTATGGCTACACCTTC.

The genes are TRBV5-1 and TRBJ1-2; D possibly corresponds to TRBD1 (6 bases). CDR3 length equals 15 residues. Germline values: CDR1 SGHRS, CDR2 YFSETQ. Trimming left V 3 bases short and J 0 bases short, with 12 bases between. The CDR3 is CASSSGQPTNYGYTF. CDR3 DNA: TGCGCCAGCAGCTCGGGACAACCTACTAACTATGGCTACACCTTC.

The chain combines TRBV5-1 with TRBJ2-7; tentative D call: TRBD1 (5 bases). Trimming took 0 bases from V and 3 from J, leaving 16 bases between them. This CDR3 region has 16 residues. Germline assignment: CDR1 SGHRS and CDR2 YFSETQ. Here the CDR3 reads CASSLGAGKGRYEQYF. The CDR3 DNA reads TGCGCCAGCAGCTTGGGGGCAGGGAAAGGACGCTACGAGCAGTACTTC.

V and J are TRBV6-5 and TRBJ1-3; D uncertain. This CDR3 comprises 13 residues. The germline V and J ends were trimmed by 8 bases and 0 bases, with 8 bases remaining between them. The germline V gene encodes CDR1 MNHEY and CDR2 SVGAGI. The CDR3 reads CASVQVSGNTIYF. In nucleotides, the CDR3 is TGTGCCAGCGTACAAGTCTCTGGAAACACCATATATTTT.